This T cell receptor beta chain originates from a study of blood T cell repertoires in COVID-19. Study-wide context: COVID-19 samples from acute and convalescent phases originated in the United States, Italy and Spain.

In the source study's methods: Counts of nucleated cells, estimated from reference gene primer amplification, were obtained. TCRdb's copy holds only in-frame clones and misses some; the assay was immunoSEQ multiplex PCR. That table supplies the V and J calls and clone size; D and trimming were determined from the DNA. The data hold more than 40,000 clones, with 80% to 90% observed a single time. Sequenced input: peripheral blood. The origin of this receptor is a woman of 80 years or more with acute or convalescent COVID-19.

The DNA for the CDR3 is TGTGCCAGCAGGAGGGGTGTCAGGAGGGGCAATCAGCCCCAGCATTTT. Its translation: CASRRGVRRGNQPQHF. This chain links TRBV2 with TRBJ1-5, with D perhaps matching TRBD1 (5 bases). V dropped 6 bases and J dropped 2 bases, with 17 bases sitting between them. This CDR3 region has 16 residues. CDR1 SNHLY and CDR2 FYNNEI come from the germline V gene.